These T cell receptor beta chains were read from a single sample in a study of blood T cell repertoires in COVID-19. The repertoire was sequenced with immunoSEQ multiplex PCR; TCRdb's copy has only in-frame clones and lacks some. The sample holds a few hundred thousand clones, roughly 90% seen once. The sample taken for sequencing was PBMCs or T cells enriched from blood (not recorded which). These receptors came from a man between 18 and 35 years old with acute COVID-19. Each CDR3 is given without its conserved first and last residue.

v_call: TRBV2; j_call: TRBJ2-1; cdr3_aa: ASSEPPGEQF
v_call: TRBV29-1; j_call: TRBJ1-1; cdr3_aa: SVTTGAAAF
v_call: TRBV28; j_call: TRBJ2-3; cdr3_aa: ASSSPGATDTQY
v_call: TRBV28; j_call: TRBJ2-7; cdr3_aa: ASRTLGLPEVHEQY
v_call: TRBV27; j_call: TRBJ2-7; cdr3_aa: ASSLSSGSFSYEQY
v_call: TRBV11-1; j_call: TRBJ2-3; cdr3_aa: ASSGTSGKDTQY
v_call: TRBV24-1; j_call: TRBJ1-4; cdr3_aa: ATSDSRTGGVEKLF
v_call: TRBV5-4; j_call: TRBJ1-1; cdr3_aa: ASSRGPEVNTEAF
v_call: TRBV19; j_call: TRBJ1-2; cdr3_aa: ASSIDRVGGYT
v_call: TRBV4-1; j_call: TRBJ1-1; cdr3_aa: ASSQIPGGSDTEAF
v_call: TRBV24-1; j_call: TRBJ1-1; cdr3_aa: ATSDWGPEEAF
v_call: TRBV2; j_call: TRBJ1-1; cdr3_aa: ATTGRKNTEAF
v_call: TRBV27; j_call: TRBJ2-7; cdr3_aa: ASSPSGLGAYEQY
v_call: TRBV27; j_call: TRBJ1-3; cdr3_aa: ASSTGGPGNTIY
v_call: TRBV7-6; j_call: TRBJ2-4; cdr3_aa: ASSPGVENIQY
v_call: TRBV28; j_call: TRBJ2-1; cdr3_aa: ASRETSSYNEQF
v_call: TRBV14; j_call: TRBJ2-7; cdr3_aa: ASSYLTSGKQY
v_call: TRBV27; j_call: TRBJ2-7; cdr3_aa: ASSLSLAHYEQY
v_call: TRBV5-6; j_call: TRBJ1-1; cdr3_aa: ASSFTGNTEAF
v_call: TRBV5-4; j_call: TRBJ1-1; cdr3_aa: ASSFYGGPAEAF
v_call: TRBV6-5; j_call: TRBJ1-2; cdr3_aa: ASTRQGDGYT
v_call: TRBV19; j_call: TRBJ2-3; cdr3_aa: ASSSGLAGDTQY
v_call: TRBV7-9; j_call: TRBJ1-1; cdr3_aa: ASSVEGDEAF
v_call: TRBV9; j_call: TRBJ2-7; cdr3_aa: ASSAMAGTPKYEQY
v_call: TRBV19; j_call: TRBJ2-3; cdr3_aa: ASSYDRRTDTQY
v_call: TRBV12-3/TRBV12-4; j_call: TRBJ1-2; cdr3_aa: ASSAGRNGYT
v_call: TRBV11-3; j_call: TRBJ2-5; cdr3_aa: ASSLVGTPQETQY
v_call: TRBV7-6; j_call: TRBJ2-1; cdr3_aa: ASSLGFGSSYNEQF
v_call: TRBV24-1; j_call: TRBJ2-1; cdr3_aa: ATSAAGSYNEQF
v_call: TRBV7-9; j_call: TRBJ1-5; cdr3_aa: ASSLVWQVNQPQH
v_call: TRBV25-1; j_call: TRBJ2-3; cdr3_aa: ASSESPPSGRADTQY
v_call: TRBV7-6; j_call: TRBJ1-5; cdr3_aa: ASSLARGSQGVNQPQH
v_call: TRBV7-2; j_call: TRBJ2-3; cdr3_aa: ASSKPGGIVTDTQY
v_call: TRBV27; j_call: TRBJ2-1; cdr3_aa: ASAVGAVYNEQF
v_call: TRBV14; j_call: TRBJ2-3; cdr3_aa: ASSPRGYPTDTQY
v_call: TRBV6-5; j_call: TRBJ2-5; cdr3_aa: ASTFVSFIETQY
v_call: TRBV7-9; j_call: TRBJ2-2; cdr3_aa: AAPSGKTQNTGELF
v_call: TRBV6-9; j_call: TRBJ2-5; cdr3_aa: ANLTDTQETQY
v_call: TRBV19; j_call: TRBJ2-1; cdr3_aa: ATRRGYSGMMEQF
v_call: TRBV6-5; j_call: TRBJ1-4; cdr3_aa: ASSYSDRAEKLF
v_call: TRBV7-9; j_call: TRBJ2-5; cdr3_aa: ASSSSRSLPRYQETQY